This TCR beta chain is from a study of blood T cell repertoires in COVID-19 (dated by TCRdb to 2020 to 2022). About the full investigation: The collaborator samples originated in the United States, Italy and Spain and spanned the acute and convalescent phases of COVID-19. The material from the prospective study consisted of cDNA or gDNA derived from T cells, B-cell-depleted T cells, or PBMCs. The dataset comprised deeply sampled blood TCRbeta repertoires from subjects exposed to, actively infected with, or recovered from COVID-19. The repertoires were released in a freely available public database meant as a resource for research on the immune response to SARS-CoV-2. The samples were drawn from the first 160 participants of the ongoing ImmuneRACE study and from 950 to 1,500 subjects provided by 6 global collaborators. Sample metadata almost always included a de-identified subject ID, COVID-19 status, age in years and sex. Where available, HLA class I and class II types were obtained from metadata supplied by the sample provider rather than from assay-based typing.

In regard to this clone: Its antigen has not been determined. No base quality information exists; no much larger clone differs at one position.

Broad study findings and their caveats: The quantity of clinical and demographic metadata differed by source and by participant and was supplied without curation.

The CDR3, cysteine through phenylalanine, is 13 amino acids long. The entry retains the CDR3 DNA only, 39 bases that are in frame from base 1. V and J lose 5 bases and 2 bases, and a span of 10 bases separates them. CDR1 and CDR2 (SGHTA, FQGTGA) derive from the germline V gene. TCRbeta CDR3 regions were amplified from genomic DNA using the immunoSEQ Assay, a bias-controlled multiplex PCR. The paper's data handling went like this. Within the assay, amplification of reference gene primers was used to estimate how many nucleated cells each sample contained. Sequence reads were collapsed and filtered to measure the absolute abundance of every unique TCRbeta CDR3 rearrangement. For each sample, productive Simpson clonality was calculated as the square root of Simpson's diversity index over productive rearrangements. Not all clones reach the TCRdb copy of this immuneACCESS table, which keeps in-frame sequences only. Checked studies attribute under half of the gap to unresolved V genes and leave the rest unexplained. V, J and clone size are those of that table, while D and trimming were read from the DNA. For this sample there are tens of thousands of clones; roughly 80% appear just once. In total, the top ten clones hold over 40% of the sample.

Whole blood was collected in K2EDTA tubes by collaborating institutions according to the institutions' own protocols. For TCRbeta analysis, collaborators shipped samples as frozen whole blood, isolated PBMCs, or DNA extracted from either of those sample types. The rearrangement combines TRBV7-3 with TRBJ2-7; the D gene is perhaps TRBD2, on 5 matching bases. The receptor was derived from a human donor in a cohort sampled during active COVID-19. Sequencing was carried out using peripheral blood. The DNA sequence reads TGTGCCAGCAGCCCTCGGGGTGCCTACGAGCAGTACTTC. Its translation is CASSPRGAYEQYF.